This T cell receptor (beta chain) came from a study of PD-1 blockade in classical Hodgkin lymphoma. Germline V gives CDR1 SEHNR, CDR2 FQNEAQ (reference sequence). Trimming stripped 4 bases from V and 12 bases from J, with 25 bases between. The CDR3 totals 16 residues. The protocol was immunoSEQ multiplex PCR, while the TCRdb copy is restricted to in-frame clones and leaves out a portion. The sample comprises about 50,000 clones, approximately 73% of which are singletons, and about 16% rests with the top ten. All the patients suffered relapse after autologous stem cell transplantation, and brentuximab vedotin exposure differed.

This clonotype was sampled from a human donor with classical Hodgkin lymphoma. Sequences were derived from peripheral blood mononuclear cells (PBMCs), sampled before the second cycle of nivolumab. V usage is TRBV7-9 and J usage is TRBJ2-1; D could derive from TRBD1 or TRBD2 (6 bases each). The CDR3 protein is CASSYFLIYGGHGQFF. In nucleotides, the CDR3 is TGTGCCAGCAGCTACTTCCTGATATACGGGGGCCATGGGCAGTTCTTC. Full variable domain (remainder filled in from reference TRBV7-9 and TRBJ2-1): DTGVSQNPRHKITKRGQNVTFRCDPISEHNRLYWYRQTLGQGPEFLTYFQNEAQLEKSRLLSDRFSAERPKGSFSTLEIQRTEQGDSAMYLCASSYFLIYGGHGQFFGPGTRLTVL.